This is a list of T cell receptor beta chains from one sample in a study of identical twins. Via MiXCR, TCRdb re-called the 5' RACE reads, giving one row per CDR3 protein. The data hold hundreds of thousands of distinct CDR3 sequences, with approximately 13% observed a single time. A further study also used this sample, focusing on yellow fever vaccine responses in identical twins.

The specimen was PBMCs. These receptors were taken from a woman younger than 35 in good health. CDR3s include the opening cysteine and the closing phenylalanine or tryptophan.

TRBV18	16	TRBJ2-1	CASSPPGRSSYNEQFF
TRBV7-8	14	TRBJ2-3	CASSHLGNTDTQYF
TRBV10-3	13	TRBJ2-3	CAIKGAGGNTQYF
TRBV7-8	17	TRBJ1-5	CASSSKSLPLGVQPQHF
TRBV18	17	TRBJ2-1	CASSPTSGSSSYNEQFF
TRBV9	13	TRBJ2-7	CASSVIGGHEQYF
TRBV3-1	14	TRBJ2-3	CASSQLGKADTQYF
TRBV28	16	TRBJ2-5	CASSGIGLTYQETQYF
TRBV20-1	14	TRBJ2-3	CSARDRIQADTQYF
TRBV7-2	14	TRBJ1-6	CASRGQGANSPLHF
TRBV13	13	TRBJ2-1	CASSSENSDEQFF
TRBV3-1	18	TRBJ2-2	CASSRRVAGVSNTGELFF
TRBV7-6	16	TRBJ2-1	CASSPQSWGSYNEQFF
TRBV6-1	15	TRBJ1-6	CASSEGTYWGSPLHF
TRBV5-1	15	TRBJ2-1	CASSLGWTNQNEQFF
TRBV7-9	15	TRBJ1-1	CASSLARIGDTEAFF
TRBV12-3/TRBV12-4	20	TRBJ1-1	CASSFMTGVPVGYTMGEAFF
TRBV20-1	16	TRBJ2-1	CSAREVGTDSYNEQFF
TRBV6-1	15	TRBJ2-1	CASSGALALHDEQFF
TRBV11-3	13	TRBJ2-4	CASSQGPGDIQYF
TRBV20-1	12	TRBJ2-5	CSATTSTETQYF
TRBV6-1	17	TRBJ2-3	CASSDGLLGGGLNTQYF
TRBV5-1	13	TRBJ2-3	CASSWGGTDTQYF
TRBV12-3/TRBV12-4	18	TRBJ2-3	CASSRTSGGAHGTDTQYF
TRBV5-1	14	TRBJ2-3	CASSLWTGADTQYF
TRBV2	13	TRBJ1-2	CASSARGNYGYTF
TRBV4-1	13	TRBJ1-1	CASSQAFGGEAFF
TRBV5-1	13	TRBJ1-2	CASSQKVTYGYTF
TRBV7-9	15	TRBJ2-3	CASGSGGASTDTQYF
TRBV7-9	15	TRBJ2-3	CASSLYLSSTDTQYF
TRBV6-2/TRBV6-3	15	TRBJ2-1	CASSYSAGPYNEQFF
TRBV12-3/TRBV12-4	14	TRBJ2-7	CASSWAGGRPRKYF
TRBV5-1	13	TRBJ2-1	CASSPDRASEQFF
TRBV6-1	13	TRBJ1-4	CASSMGRREKLFF
TRBV6-1	16	TRBJ1-2	CASSQGNRVEVYGYTF
TRBV12-3/TRBV12-4	17	TRBJ1-1	CASSLKGSGGMNTEAFF
TRBV18	12	TRBJ2-1	CASKGAYNEQFF
TRBV4-1	16	TRBJ2-5	CASSHQGPVGLETQYF
TRBV2	17	TRBJ1-1	CASSDESGVGRNTEAFF
TRBV12-3/TRBV12-4	16	TRBJ2-1	CASSPSGGGYYNEQFF
TRBV4-1	14	TRBJ2-2	CAAGPPVNTGELFF
TRBV2	18	TRBJ2-3	CASRGLAGGPLSTDTQYF